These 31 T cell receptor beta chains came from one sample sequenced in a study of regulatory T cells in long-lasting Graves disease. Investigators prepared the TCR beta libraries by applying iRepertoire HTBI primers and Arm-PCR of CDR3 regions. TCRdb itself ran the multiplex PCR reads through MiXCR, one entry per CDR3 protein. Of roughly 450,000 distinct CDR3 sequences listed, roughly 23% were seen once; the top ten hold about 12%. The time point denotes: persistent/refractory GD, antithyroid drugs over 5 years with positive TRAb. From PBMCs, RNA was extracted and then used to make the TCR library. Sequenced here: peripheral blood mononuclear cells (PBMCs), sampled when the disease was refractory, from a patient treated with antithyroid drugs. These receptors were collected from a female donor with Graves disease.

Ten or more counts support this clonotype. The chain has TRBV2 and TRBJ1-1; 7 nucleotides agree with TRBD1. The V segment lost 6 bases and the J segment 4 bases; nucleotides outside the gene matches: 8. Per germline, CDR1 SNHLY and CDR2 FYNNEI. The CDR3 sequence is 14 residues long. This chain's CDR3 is CASRNPQGITEAFF. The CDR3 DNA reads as TGTGCCAGCAGAAACCCACAGGGGATCACTGAAGCTTTCTTT.

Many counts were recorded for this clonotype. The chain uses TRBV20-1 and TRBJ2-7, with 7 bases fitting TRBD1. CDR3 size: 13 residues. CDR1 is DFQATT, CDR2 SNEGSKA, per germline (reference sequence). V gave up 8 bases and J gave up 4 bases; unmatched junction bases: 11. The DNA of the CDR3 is TGCAGTACCTCGACAGGGAGTTGGTACGAGCAGTACTTC. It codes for CSTSTGSWYEQYF.

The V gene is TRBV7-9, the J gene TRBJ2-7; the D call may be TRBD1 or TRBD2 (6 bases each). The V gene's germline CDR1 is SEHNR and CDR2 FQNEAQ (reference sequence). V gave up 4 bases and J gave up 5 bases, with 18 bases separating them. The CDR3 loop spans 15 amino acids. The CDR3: CASSSEGDWRNEQYF. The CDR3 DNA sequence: TGTGCCAGCAGCTCGGAGGGGGATTGGCGGAACGAGCAGTACTTC.

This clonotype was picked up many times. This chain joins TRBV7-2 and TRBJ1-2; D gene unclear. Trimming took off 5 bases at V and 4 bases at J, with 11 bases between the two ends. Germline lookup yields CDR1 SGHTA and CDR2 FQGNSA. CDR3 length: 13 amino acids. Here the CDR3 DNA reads TGTGCCAGCAGCGCTTCTATCACCTATGGCTACACCTTC. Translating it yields CASSASITYGYTF.

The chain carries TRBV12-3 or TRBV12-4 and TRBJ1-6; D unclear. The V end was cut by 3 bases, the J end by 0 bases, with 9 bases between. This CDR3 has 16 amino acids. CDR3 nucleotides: TGTGCCAGCAGTTTCTCTGTTAGCTCCTATAATTCACCCCTCCACTTT. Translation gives CASSFSVSSYNSPLHF.

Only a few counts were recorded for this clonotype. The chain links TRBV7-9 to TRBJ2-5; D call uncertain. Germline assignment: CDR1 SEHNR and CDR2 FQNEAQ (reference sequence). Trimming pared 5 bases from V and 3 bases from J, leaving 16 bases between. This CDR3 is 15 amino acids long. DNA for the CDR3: TGTGCCAGCAGCCCCCCGCCGCAGTTAGAAGAGACCCAGTACTTC. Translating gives CASSPPPQLEETQYF.

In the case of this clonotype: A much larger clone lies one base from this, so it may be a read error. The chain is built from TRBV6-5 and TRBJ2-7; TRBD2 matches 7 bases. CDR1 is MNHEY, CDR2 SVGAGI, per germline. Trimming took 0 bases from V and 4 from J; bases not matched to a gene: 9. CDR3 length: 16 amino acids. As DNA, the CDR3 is TGTGCCAGCAGTTACTCAAAGGGACGGGGGGATTACGAGCAGTACTTC. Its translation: CASSYSKGRGDYEQYF.

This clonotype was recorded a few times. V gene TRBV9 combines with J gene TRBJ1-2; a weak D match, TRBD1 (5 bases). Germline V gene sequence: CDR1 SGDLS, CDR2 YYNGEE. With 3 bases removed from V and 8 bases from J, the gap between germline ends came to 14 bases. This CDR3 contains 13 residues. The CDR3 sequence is CASSGRLPGGYTF. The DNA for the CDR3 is TGTGCCAGCAGCGGGAGATTGCCAGGGGGCTACACCTTC.

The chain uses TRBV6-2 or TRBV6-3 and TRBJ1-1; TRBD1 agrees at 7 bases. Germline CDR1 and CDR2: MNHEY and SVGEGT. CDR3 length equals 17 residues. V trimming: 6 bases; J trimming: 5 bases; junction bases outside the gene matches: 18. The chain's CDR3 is CASRRGRTGFYLTEAFF. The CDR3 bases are TGTGCCAGCAGGCGGGGCAGGACAGGTTTTTACTTGACTGAAGCTTTCTTT.

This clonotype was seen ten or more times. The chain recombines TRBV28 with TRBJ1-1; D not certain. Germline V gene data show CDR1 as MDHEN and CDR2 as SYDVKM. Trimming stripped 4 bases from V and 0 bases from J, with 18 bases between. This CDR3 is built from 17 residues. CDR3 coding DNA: TGTGCCAGCAGTTCGAGTGGGTCTGGGCCTATGAACACTGAAGCTTTCTTT. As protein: CASSSSGSGPMNTEAFF.

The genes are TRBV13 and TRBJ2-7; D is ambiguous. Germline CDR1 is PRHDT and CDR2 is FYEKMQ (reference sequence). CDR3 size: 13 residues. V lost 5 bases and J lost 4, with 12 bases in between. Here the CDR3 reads CASSQEILYEQYF. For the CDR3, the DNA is TGTGCCAGCAGCCAAGAGATCCTATACGAGCAGTACTTC.

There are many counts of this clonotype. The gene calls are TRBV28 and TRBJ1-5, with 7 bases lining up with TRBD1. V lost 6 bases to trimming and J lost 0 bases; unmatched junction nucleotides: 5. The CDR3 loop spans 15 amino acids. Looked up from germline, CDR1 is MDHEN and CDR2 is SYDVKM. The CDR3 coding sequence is TGTGCCAGCAGCCTGAGGGGGCATAGCAATCAGCCCCAGCATTTT. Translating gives CASSLRGHSNQPQHF.

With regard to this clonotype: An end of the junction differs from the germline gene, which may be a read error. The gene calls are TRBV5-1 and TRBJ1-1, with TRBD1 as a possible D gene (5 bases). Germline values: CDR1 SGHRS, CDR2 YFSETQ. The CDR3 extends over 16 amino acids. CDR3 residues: CASSLAGGGFDTEAFF. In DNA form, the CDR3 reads TGTGCCAGCAGCTTGGCCGGGGGAGGGTTCGACACTGAAGCTTTCTTT.

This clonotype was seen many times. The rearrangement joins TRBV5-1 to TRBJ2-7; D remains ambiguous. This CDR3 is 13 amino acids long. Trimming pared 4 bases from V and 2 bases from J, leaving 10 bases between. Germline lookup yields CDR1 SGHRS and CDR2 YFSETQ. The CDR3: CASSGAKPYEQYF. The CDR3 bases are TGCGCCAGCAGCGGAGCAAAACCCTACGAGCAGTACTTC.

The CDR3 nucleotides are TGTGCCAGCAGCACCGGGACAGCCACTGAAGCTTTCTTT. Translated, it gives CASSTGTATEAFF. The chain joins TRBV28 to TRBJ1-1; 7 nucleotides match TRBD1. Per the germline V gene, CDR1 is MDHEN and CDR2 is SYDVKM. CDR3 length: 13 residues. The junction had 5 bases not matched to a gene; V was cut back by 6 bases and J by 4 bases.

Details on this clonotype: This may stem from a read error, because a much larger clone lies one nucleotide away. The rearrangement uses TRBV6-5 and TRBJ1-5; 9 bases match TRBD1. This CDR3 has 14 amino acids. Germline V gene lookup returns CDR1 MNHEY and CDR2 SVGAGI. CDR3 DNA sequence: TGTGCCAGCAGTTACGGGACAGGGAATCAGCCCCAGCGTTTT. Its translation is CASSYGTGNQPQRF.

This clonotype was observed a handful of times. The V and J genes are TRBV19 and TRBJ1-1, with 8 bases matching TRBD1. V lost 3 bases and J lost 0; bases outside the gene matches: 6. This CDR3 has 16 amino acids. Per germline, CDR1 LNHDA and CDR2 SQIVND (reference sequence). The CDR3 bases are TGTGCCAGTAGTATCGGACAGGGTGGAGTGAACACTGAAGCTTTCTTT. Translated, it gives CASSIGQGGVNTEAFF. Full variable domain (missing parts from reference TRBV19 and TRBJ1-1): DGGITQSPKYLFRKEGQNVTLSCEQNLNHDAMYWYRQDPGQGLRLIYYSQIVNDFQKGDIAEGYSVSREKKESFPLTVTSAQKNPTAFYLCASSIGQGGVNTEAFFGQGTRLTVV.

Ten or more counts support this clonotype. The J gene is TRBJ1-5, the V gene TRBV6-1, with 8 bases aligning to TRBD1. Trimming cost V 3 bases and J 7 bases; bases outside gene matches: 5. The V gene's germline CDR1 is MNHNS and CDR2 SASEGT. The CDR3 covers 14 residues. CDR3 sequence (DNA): TGTGCCAGCAGTGATCCAGGGGGCCAACAGCCCCAGCATTTT. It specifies CASSDPGGQQPQHF.

CDR3 nucleotides: TGCAGTGCTAGCGCGGACAGGGGTGAGCAGTTCTTC. Translated: CSASADRGEQFF. The V and J genes are TRBV20-1 and TRBJ2-1; TRBD1 matches at 9 bases. Germline V gene lookup returns CDR1 DFQATT and CDR2 SNEGSKA (reference sequence). The CDR3 has 12 residues. Trimming cost V 3 bases and J 9 bases; bases outside gene matches: 3.

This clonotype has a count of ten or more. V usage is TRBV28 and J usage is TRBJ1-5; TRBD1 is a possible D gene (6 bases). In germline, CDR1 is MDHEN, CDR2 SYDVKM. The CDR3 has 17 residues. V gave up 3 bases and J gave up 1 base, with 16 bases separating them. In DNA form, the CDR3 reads TGTGCCAGCAGTTTTATTTATTGGGGGGCAAGCAATCAGCCCCAGCATTTT. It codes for CASSFIYWGASNQPQHF.

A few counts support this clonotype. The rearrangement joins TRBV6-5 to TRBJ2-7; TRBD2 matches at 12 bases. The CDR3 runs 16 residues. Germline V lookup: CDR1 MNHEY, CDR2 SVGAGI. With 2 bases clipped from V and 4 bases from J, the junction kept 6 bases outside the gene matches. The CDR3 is CASSYPGLAGRYEQYF. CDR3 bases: TGTGCCAGCAGTTACCCCGGACTAGCGGGGAGATACGAGCAGTACTTC.

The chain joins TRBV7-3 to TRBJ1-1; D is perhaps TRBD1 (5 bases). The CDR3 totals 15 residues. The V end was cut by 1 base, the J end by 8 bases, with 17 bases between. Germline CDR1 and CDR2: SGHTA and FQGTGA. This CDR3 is CASSLNAGTWGEAFF. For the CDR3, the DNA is TGTGCCAGCAGCTTAAACGCAGGGACGTGGGGCGAAGCTTTCTTT.

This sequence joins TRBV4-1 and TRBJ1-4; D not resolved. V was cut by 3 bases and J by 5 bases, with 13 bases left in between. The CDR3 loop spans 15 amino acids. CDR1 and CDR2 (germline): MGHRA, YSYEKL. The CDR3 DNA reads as TGCGCCAGCAGCCATGAAGGACGGAGCAATGAAAAACTGTTTTTT. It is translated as CASSHEGRSNEKLFF.

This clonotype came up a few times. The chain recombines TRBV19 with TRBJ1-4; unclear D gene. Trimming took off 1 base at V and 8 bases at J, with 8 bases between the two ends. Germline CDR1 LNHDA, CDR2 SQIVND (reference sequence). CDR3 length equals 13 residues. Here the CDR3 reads CASSIVVWEKLFF. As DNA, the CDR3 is TGTGCCAGTAGTATAGTTGTATGGGAAAAACTGTTTTTT.

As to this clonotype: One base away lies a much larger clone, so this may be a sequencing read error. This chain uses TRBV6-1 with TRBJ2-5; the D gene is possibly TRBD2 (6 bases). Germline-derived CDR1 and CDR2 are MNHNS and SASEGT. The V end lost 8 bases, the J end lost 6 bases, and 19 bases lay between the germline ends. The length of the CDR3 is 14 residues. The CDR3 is CASGHPSARKTQYF. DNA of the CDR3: TGTGCCAGCGGTCATCCTAGCGCGAGGAAGACCCAGTACTTC.

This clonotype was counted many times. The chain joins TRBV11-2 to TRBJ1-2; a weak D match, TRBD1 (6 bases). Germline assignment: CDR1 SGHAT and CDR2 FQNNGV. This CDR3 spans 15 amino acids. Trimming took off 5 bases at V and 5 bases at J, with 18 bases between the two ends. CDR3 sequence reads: CASSSLAGAGYGYTF. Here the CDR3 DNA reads TGTGCCAGCAGCAGCTTAGCGGGGGCTGGGTATGGCTACACCTTC.

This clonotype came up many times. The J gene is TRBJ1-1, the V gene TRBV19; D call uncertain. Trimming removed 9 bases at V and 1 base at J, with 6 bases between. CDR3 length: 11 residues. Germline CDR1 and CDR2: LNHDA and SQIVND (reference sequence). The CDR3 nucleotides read TGTGCCAGCACACAGAACACTGAAGCTTTCTTT. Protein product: CASTQNTEAFF.

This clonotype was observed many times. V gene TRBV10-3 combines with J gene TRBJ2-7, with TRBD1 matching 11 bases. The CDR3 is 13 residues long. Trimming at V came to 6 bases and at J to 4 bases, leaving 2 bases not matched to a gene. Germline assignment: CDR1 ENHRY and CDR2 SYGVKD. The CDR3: CAISGQGAYEQYF. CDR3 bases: TGTGCCATCAGCGGACAGGGGGCGTACGAGCAGTACTTC.

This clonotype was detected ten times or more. CDR3 coding DNA: TGTGCCAGCAGTTCACCCAGGGTGGGATGGACTGAAGCTTTCTTT. It encodes CASSSPRVGWTEAFF. The J gene is TRBJ1-1, the V gene TRBV12-3 or TRBV12-4; perhaps TRBD1 as D (5 bases). V shed 4 bases and J shed 5 bases, with 17 bases lying between them. This CDR3 is built from 15 residues.

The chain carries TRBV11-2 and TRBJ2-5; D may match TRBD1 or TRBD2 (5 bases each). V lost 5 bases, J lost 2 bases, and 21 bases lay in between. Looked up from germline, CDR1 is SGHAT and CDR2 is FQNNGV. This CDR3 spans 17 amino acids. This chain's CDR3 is CASSLSRDPGQQETQYF. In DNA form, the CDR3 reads TGTGCCAGCAGCCTGAGCCGGGACCCCGGCCAACAAGAGACCCAGTACTTC.

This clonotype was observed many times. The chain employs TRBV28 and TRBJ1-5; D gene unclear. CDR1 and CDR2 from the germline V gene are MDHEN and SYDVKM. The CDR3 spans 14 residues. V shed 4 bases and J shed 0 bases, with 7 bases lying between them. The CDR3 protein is CASSYMGSNQPQHF. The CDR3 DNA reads TGTGCCAGCAGTTACATGGGTAGCAATCAGCCCCAGCATTTT. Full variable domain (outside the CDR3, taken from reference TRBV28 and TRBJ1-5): DVKVTQSSRYLVKRTGEKVFLECVQDMDHENMFWYRQDPGLGLRLIYFSYDVKMKEKGDIPEGYSVSREKKERFSLILESASTNQTSMYLCASSYMGSNQPQHFGDGTRLSIL.